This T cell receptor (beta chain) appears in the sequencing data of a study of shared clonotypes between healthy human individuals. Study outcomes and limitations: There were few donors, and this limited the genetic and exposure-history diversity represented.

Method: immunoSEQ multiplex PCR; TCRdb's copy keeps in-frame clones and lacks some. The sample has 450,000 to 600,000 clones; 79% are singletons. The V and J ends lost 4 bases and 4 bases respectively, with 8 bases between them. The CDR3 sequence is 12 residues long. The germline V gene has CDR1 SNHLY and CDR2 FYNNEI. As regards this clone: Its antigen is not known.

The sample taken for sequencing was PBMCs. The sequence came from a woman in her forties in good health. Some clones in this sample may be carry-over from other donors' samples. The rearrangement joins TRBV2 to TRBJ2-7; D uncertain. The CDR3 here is CASSGARYEQYF. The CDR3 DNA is TGTGCCAGCAGTGGGGCGAGGTACGAGCAGTACTTC. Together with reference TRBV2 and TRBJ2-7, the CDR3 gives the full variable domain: EPEVTQTPSHQVTQMGQEVILRCVPISNHLYFYWYRQILGQKVEFLVSFYNNEISEKSEIFDDQFSVERPDGSNFTLKIRSTKLEDSAMYFCASSGARYEQYFGPGTRLTVT.